This T cell receptor (beta chain) originates from a study of T cell repertoires in cytomegalovirus infection. Study information: Both CMV infection and a matching HLA type were indicated by public TCR beta signatures. General study points: Clonotypes of TCR beta that were HLA-C-restricted and CMV-specific dominated the ex vivo response. Cumulated frequencies of public TCR beta families served to identify carriers of CMV plus the relevant HLA.

With regard to this clonotype: Its antigen remains unknown. A much bigger clone sits one base away, suggesting this may be a read error.

Each CDR3 protein gets one entry after TCRdb re-called the reads with MiXCR. The table has around 190,000 distinct CDR3 sequences, approximately 15% seen once. This clonotype originated in a human donor in good health (CMV status not recorded). Some clones in this sample may be carry-over from other donors' samples. Input material: PBMCs.

The CDR3 DNA reads TGTGCCAGCAGCTTAGGGCGGGAGGGGGTAACGGACACTGAAGCTTTCTTT. Amino acids: CASSLGREGVTDTEAFF. The gene calls are TRBV11-2 and TRBJ1-1; possible D gene TRBD1, 6 bases. Germline CDR1 reads SGHAT; CDR2 reads FQNNGV. Trimming pared 1 base from V and 3 bases from J, leaving 18 bases between. CDR3 length equals 17 residues.